The sequence of this T cell receptor beta chain was determined in a study of patients and donors after allogeneic stem cell transplantation. Germline loops: CDR1 SGHRS, CDR2 YFSETQ. The CDR3 has 15 amino acids. V shed 2 bases and J shed 2 bases, with 13 bases lying between them. TCRdb reprocessed the RT-PCR reads via MiXCR and lists one record per CDR3 protein. The profile shows 920,000 or so distinct CDR3 sequences, about a sixth of them singletons. The chain carries TRBV5-1 and TRBJ2-5; D unresolved. The TCR comes from a human donor who was either an allogeneic HSCT recipient or a stem cell or donor lymphocyte infusion donor (not recorded which). It is not recorded whose cells these are; they may come from a transplant donor. The sequenced material came from blood, either unsorted or a sorted T cell fraction (not recorded which). The CDR3 DNA follows: TGCGCCAGCAGCTTCTCAGCGCGAACGCAAGAGACCCAGTACTTC. It encodes CASSFSARTQETQYF.